The T cell receptor beta chain described here comes from a study of graft-versus-host responses after intestinal transplantation (dated by TCRdb to about 2021). Some background on the complete study: Multivisceral, liver-intestinal, or isolated intestinal transplants were received by the recipients. All recipients received anti-thymocyte globulin induction followed by maintenance tacrolimus and steroids for around three years. Graft-versus-host and host-versus-graft alloreactive T cell clones were tracked in the graft, circulation and bone marrow after intestinal transplantation using bulk TCR-beta CDR3 sequencing. Alloreactive clones were identified by sequencing pre-transplant mixed lymphocyte reaction products and comparing them with unstimulated pre-transplant donor and recipient T cells. The cohort enrolled about 23 intestinal transplant recipients, one of whom was a retransplant, and a few patients without pretransplant specimens were excluded. A peak of at least 4% donor T cells among recipient peripheral blood mononuclear cells was the definition used for donor T cell macrochimerism. Instead of going to the commercial service, samples from three later patients were sequenced in-house on an Illumina MiSeq and processed with MiXCR. Results the study describes overall, beyond this receptor: Conclusions were limited by the relatively low number and heterogeneity of intestinal transplant patients. High GvH to HvG T cell clonal ratios were observed in the allografts of patients with donor T cell macrochimerism. Early after transplant, declines in HvG clones were associated with peak levels of circulating GvH clones. GvH clones were found in recipient bone marrow, and some of the GvH clones appeared earlier in ileal mucosa or blood, which is consistent with an intestinal mucosal origin.

Receptor amplification or capture employed the immunoSEQ multiplex PCR assay. In most patients, genomic DNA was isolated using the Qiagen DNeasy Blood and Tissue Kit and sent frozen to Adaptive Biotechnologies for TCR sequencing. For most patients, high-throughput TCR-beta CDR3 sequencing of genomic DNA was performed by Adaptive Biotechnologies. Turning to the authors' computational methods: TCR sequencing data were retrieved from Adaptive's ImmunoSEQ software for about 17 patients, whereas three other patients were processed with MiXCR and VDJtools. CD4 versus CD8 sorting errors were corrected by removing sequences found in both subsets at a frequency ratio below 5:1. Because the origin of CDR3 nucleotide sequences shared between donor and recipient could not be assigned, those sequences were removed. To be classed as alloreactive, a clone needed at least 2-fold expansion over unstimulated cells and a minimum CFSE-low frequency of 0.002% (template counts) or 0.001% (read counts). A clone was considered mappable if detected in the sequenced pre-transplant spleen, lymph node, or MLR CFSE-low populations of the donor or recipient. The cumulative frequency of alloreactive clones was calculated as a percentage of all sequences, weighted by copy number. TCRdb took over this immuneACCESS table, retaining in-frame rearrangements with V and J assigned. Such tables are incomplete; in checked studies, under half of the missing clones stem from an unresolved V gene, and the remainder is unexplained. V and J calls and clone size are given by that table; D and trimming were obtained from the DNA. Present in this sample are tens of thousands of clones, about 93% of which were seen just once. The ten most abundant clones make up 0.45% to 0.6% of the sample.

A word on this clone: This clone's antigen is unknown. No clone much larger than this one lies a single base away; base qualities are absent.

This specimen's time point label, per the study, means: cells obtained before transplantation from donor or recipient. CD3+CD4+ and CD3+CD8+ populations were FACS-sorted from unstimulated pre-transplant donor and recipient cells taken from spleen or lymph nodes. Reading the germline V gene gives CDR1 SGHDT and CDR2 YYEEEE. Inclusive of the bounding cysteine and phenylalanine, the CDR3 is 13 residues long. Only the CDR3 DNA stays, 39 bases, in frame from base 1. Clipping removes 9 bases from V and 9 bases from J, with 7 as the unmatched junction base count. The rearranged segments are TRBV5-6 and TRBJ2-1, with 12 central nucleotides matching TRBD1. This receptor was taken from a human donor who received an intestinal transplant. The sequenced sample was unstimulated CD8+ T cells sorted from spleen or lymph node cells, obtained before intestinal transplant. CDR3 protein: CATGQGASVEQFF. The DNA sequence reads TGTGCCACGGGACAGGGGGCGTCGGTTGAGCAGTTCTTC. Full variable domain (CDR3 extended with the reference TRBV5-6 and TRBJ2-1 proteins): DAGVTQSPTHLIKTRGQQVTLRCSPKSGHDTVSWYQQALGQGPQFIFQYYEEEERQRGNFPDRFSGHQFPNYSSELNVNALLLGDSALYLCATGQGASVEQFFGPGTRLTVL.